The rows below give T cell receptor beta chains drawn from one sample of a study of type 1 and type 2 diabetes patients. TCRdb passed the multiplex PCR reads through MiXCR, listing each CDR3 protein once. The sample contains fewer than 300,000 distinct CDR3 sequences, roughly 48% of which appear only once. The sequencing sample was made of peripheral blood mononuclear cells (PBMCs). The receptors were sampled from a man younger than 35 with type 2 diabetes. Both conserved end residues are part of each CDR3. D genes are given only for firm matches. Rows may omit the clone size; those that give it use once, few, many or a size class.

TRBJ1-6 TRBV15 . . TGTGCCACCAGCTTACAAAATTCACCCCTCCACTTT CATSLQNSPLHF
TRBJ2-7 TRBV5-1 . . TGCGCCAGCAGCTTAATAACCTCCTACGAGCAGTACTTC CASSLITSYEQYF
TRBJ2-7 TRBV6-6 . . TGTGCCAGCAGTGAACTGGGGTCCCGCAGCGAGCAGTACTTC CASSELGSRSEQYF
TRBJ2-7 TRBV2 few TRBD1 TGTGCCGGAAACAGGGGATCTTCCTACGAGCAGTACTTC CAGNRGSSYEQYF
TRBJ1-2 TRBV12-3/TRBV12-4 . . TGTGCCAGCACCCGGGACGGTCAAGGCTATGGCTACACCTTC CASTRDGQGYGYTF
TRBJ1-5 TRBV20-1 . . TGCAGTGCTAGCTCGCAAAATCAGCCCCAGCATTTT CSASSQNQPQHF
TRBJ1-6 TRBV19 . . TGTGCCAGTAGTGTCCGGGACAACAATTCACCCCTCCACTTT CASSVRDNNSPLHF
TRBJ2-5 TRBV19 . . TGTGCCAGTAGGGCAACCCAAGAGACCCAGTACTTC CASRATQETQYF
TRBJ1-2 TRBV24-1 few TRBD1 TGTGCCACCAGTGATAGGACAGGGGGAGGCTACACCTTC CATSDRTGGGYTF
TRBJ2-1 TRBV19 . TRBD2 TGTGCCAGTACCCCGGGACTAGCGGCTTACAATGAGCAGTTCTTC CASTPGLAAYNEQFF
TRBJ2-1 TRBV19 . . TGTGCCAGTAGTAAGAGCGGGTACAATGAGCAGTTCTTC CASSKSGYNEQFF
TRBJ2-7 TRBV20-1 many . TGCAGTGCTAGAGATCGGGCGGATTCCTACGAGCAGTACTTC CSARDRADSYEQYF
TRBJ2-7 TRBV7-6 few . TGTGCCAGCAGCTTAGGGGGGAGGTCTGCCTACGAGCAGTACTTC CASSLGGRSAYEQYF
TRBJ2-2 TRBV19 . TRBD2 TGTGCCAGTAGTATGCTAGCGGGACAGCCGAACACCGGGGAGCTGTTTTTT CASSMLAGQPNTGELFF
TRBJ2-5 TRBV7-8 many TRBD1 TGTGCCAGCAGTGAAGGGGGGACAGGGGGCATCGAGACCCAGTACTTC CASSEGGTGGIETQYF
TRBJ2-7 TRBV2 many . TGTGCCAGCAGTGAAAGAGTTTTGGGGGTTCACGAGCAGTACTTC CASSERVLGVHEQYF
TRBJ2-5 TRBV7-6 . . TGTGCCAGCAGCTTAGTTTCTAGCTATCTACAAGAGACCCAGTACTTC CASSLVSSYLQETQYF
TRBJ2-5 TRBV30 few . TGTGCCTGGAGTGGGGCGGTAGTGGAGACCCAGTACTTC CAWSGAVVETQYF
TRBJ2-5 TRBV6-2/TRBV6-3 . TRBD1 TGTGCCAGCCCTTATCGCGGGACAGGGGGCGAGAGGGGTGAGACCCAGTACTTC CASPYRGTGGERGETQYF
TRBJ2-7 TRBV6-1 . . TGTGCCAGCATGCACGTTCTCTCCTACGAGCAGTACTTC CASMHVLSYEQYF
TRBJ1-6 TRBV19 . . TGTGCCAGTAGTTTACCCCTCGAGAGAAGGCAATCACCCCTCCACTTT CASSLPLERRQSPLHF
TRBJ1-1 TRBV20-1 . . TGCAGTGCTCGCGGGACGGGAGGGCGGTCCACTGAAGCTTTCTTT CSARGTGGRSTEAFF
TRBJ1-1 TRBV30 . . TGTGCCTGGAGTCTGGCGGGAGGGGCAGATACGCAGTGTTTT CAWSLAGGADTQCF
TRBJ2-5 TRBV6-6 . TRBD1 TGTGCCAGCAGGACAGGGGACCGTACCCAGTACTTC CASRTGDRTQYF